The rows below give T cell receptor beta chains drawn from one sample of a study of OX40 agonist ivuxolimab in advanced cancers. Repertoires were generated with immunoSEQ multiplex PCR, while TCRdb's copy carries only in-frame clones and drops some. The data contain fewer than 75,000 clones, less than 90% of them singletons. Sequenced here: CD4+ or CD8+ T cells sorted from blood, sampled in a trial of the OX40 agonist ivuxolimab. These receptors all stem from an adult with an advanced solid tumor such as melanoma, head and neck, liver or kidney cancer. The conserved cysteine and the conserved F or W are not part of the CDR3 here. A D gene is named only where the DNA matches it firmly.

v_gene | d_gene | CDR3aa
TRBV18 | . | ASSPSTDNYGYT
TRBV6-6 | . | ASSRTGFYEQY
TRBV27 | . | ASSPQGSTDTQY
TRBV18 | . | ASSAGRDYEQY
TRBV18 | . | ASSLGLTYEQY
TRBV19 | TRBD2 | ASSPLAGGEYNEQF
TRBV18 | . | ASPNGLGSNTGELF
TRBV7-3 | . | ASSLSSEETQY
TRBV5-8 | . | ASSLVGTHEQY
TRBV7-9 | TRBD1 | ASSRTGYEQY
TRBV2 | . | ASRVGATATNEKLF
TRBV28 | . | ASYGGAEHYGYT
TRBV18 | . | ASSPGYLGENEQY
TRBV7-9 | TRBD1 | ARGRRDRLREQY
TRBV10-3 | . | AIGRPGTDTQY